These 24 T cell receptor beta chains came from one sample sequenced in a study of T-cell memory formation after mild COVID-19. TCRdb fed the 5' RACE reads into MiXCR, producing one record per CDR3 protein. The sample includes 300,000 to 350,000 distinct CDR3 sequences, just under 20% of them seen just once. What was sequenced was PBMCs or a T cell subset sorted from them (not recorded which). The receptors shown here come from a man between 18 and 29 years old who had mild COVID-19 (a few samples of this study predate the infection). Cell type and time point are not known.

The chain uses TRBV5-1 and TRBJ2-1; 11 bases fit TRBD2. The germline V gene has CDR1 SGHRS and CDR2 YFSETQ. CDR3 length: 15 amino acids. V shed 4 bases and J 8 bases; nucleotides not matched to a gene: 8. The CDR3 DNA is TGCGCCAGCAGCCCGACTAGCGGGGCGGTCGATGAGCAGTTCTTC. Amino acids: CASSPTSGAVDEQFF.

This clonotype has a handful of counts. V and J are TRBV24-1 and TRBJ2-5, with 7 bases identical to TRBD1. Germline V gives CDR1 KGHDR, CDR2 SFDVKD. This CDR3 is 15 amino acids long. Trimming took 3 bases from V and 4 from J; bases not matched to a gene: 7. CDR3 sequence reads: CATSDGSAGGETQYF. CDR3 nucleotide sequence: TGTGCCACCAGTGATGGATCGGCAGGGGGAGAGACCCAGTACTTC.

This clonotype was detected a few times. The chain has TRBV4-1 and TRBJ2-3; D is undetermined. The CDR3 covers 14 residues. CDR1 is MGHRA and CDR2 is YSYEKL in the germline V gene. Deletions cut 3 bases from V and 5 bases from J, with 12 bases between. The chain's CDR3 is CASSQEWDLDTQYF. The CDR3 nucleotides read TGCGCCAGCAGCCAGGAGTGGGATTTAGATACGCAGTATTTT.

The rearrangement joins TRBV7-2 to TRBJ2-3, with D possibly TRBD2 on 7 matching bases. CDR3 length: 19 residues. Between the trimmed V and J ends, which lost 2 bases and 0 bases, there was a span of 21 bases. Germline V lookup: CDR1 SGHTA, CDR2 FQGNSA. CDR3 sequence reads: CASSLRLVLAGASTDTQYF. The DNA of the CDR3 is TGTGCCAGCAGCTTACGCCTCGTGTTGGCGGGGGCTAGCACAGATACGCAGTATTTT.

In its sample, this clonotype was seen a few times. The V gene is TRBV5-1, the J gene TRBJ2-7, with 7 positions matching TRBD1. The CDR3 sequence is 15 residues long. The germline CDR1 and CDR2 sequences are SGHRS and YFSETQ. V was pared by 0 bases and J by 3 bases, with 6 bases of the junction left unmatched. CDR3 protein: CASSLVAGGNYEQYV. For the CDR3, the DNA is TGCGCCAGCAGCTTGGTCGCAGGGGGAAACTACGAGCAGTACGTC.

V usage is TRBV29-1 and J usage is TRBJ1-5; D ambiguous. Germline CDR1 is SQVTM and CDR2 is ANQGSEA. The V gene lost 6 bases and the J gene lost 7 bases, with 16 bases spanning the gap. The CDR3 contains 13 residues. The CDR3 is CSVGWQAGQPQHF. CDR3 nucleotide sequence: TGCAGCGTGGGATGGCAGGCTGGCCAGCCCCAGCATTTT.

This clonotype has just a few counts. V usage is TRBV5-1 and J usage is TRBJ1-1, with a weak D call TRBD1 (5 bases). CDR3 size: 14 residues. Between the trimmed V and J ends, which lost 1 base and 3 bases, there was a span of 10 bases. Germline CDR1 is SGHRS and CDR2 is YFSETQ. The CDR3 here is CASSLSSGDTEAFF. CDR3 sequence (DNA): TGCGCCAGCAGCTTGTCTTCGGGGGACACTGAAGCTTTCTTT.

V and J are TRBV12-3 or TRBV12-4 and TRBJ2-1; D might be TRBD1 or TRBD2, each matching 5 bases. V lost 1 base to trimming and J lost 8 bases, with 15 bases between them. This CDR3 spans 15 amino acids. The CDR3 DNA is TGTGCCAGCAGTTTAGGCCCGGGGCACAGGTATGAGCAGTTCTTC. It is translated as CASSLGPGHRYEQFF.

The chain uses TRBV7-9 and TRBJ1-2; the D gene is possibly TRBD1 (5 bases). Trimming left V 1 base short and J 2 bases short, with 29 bases between. Germline loops: CDR1 SEHNR, CDR2 FQNEAQ (reference sequence). CDR3 length equals 21 residues. The CDR3, as DNA: TGTGCCAGCAGCTTAGGGACTGTTTTTACGGGGGAGAGTGGGGGAAACTATGGCTACACCTTC. This sequence encodes CASSLGTVFTGESGGNYGYTF. The whole variable domain, filled in from reference TRBV7-9 and TRBJ1-2, reads DTGVSQNPRHKITKRGQNVTFRCDPISEHNRLYWYRQTLGQGPEFLTYFQNEAQLEKSRLLSDRFSAERPKGSFSTLEIQRTEQGDSAMYLCASSLGTVFTGESGGNYGYTFGSGTRLTVV.

This clonotype has just a few counts. V is TRBV7-9 and J is TRBJ2-7, with TRBD2 identical over 9 bases. The V gene's germline CDR1 is SEHNR and CDR2 FQNEAQ (reference sequence). The CDR3 totals 15 residues. Losses at the gene ends were 4 bases for V and 4 bases for J; bases not matched to a gene: 8. CDR3 nucleotide sequence: TGTGCCAGCAGCTCCTGGACTAGCGCGGGGTACGAGCAGTACTTC. Protein product: CASSSWTSAGYEQYF.

This clonotype was observed a single time. J is TRBJ1-1 and V is TRBV29-1; TRBD1 agrees at 8 bases. The CDR3 is 12 amino acids. With V trimmed by 4 bases and J by 10 bases, 8 bases remained unmatched. The V gene's germline CDR1 is SQVTM and CDR2 ANQGSEA. Here the CDR3 reads CSVATGGRGAFF. Here the CDR3 DNA reads TGCAGCGTTGCAACAGGGGGAAGGGGAGCTTTCTTT.

V usage is TRBV6-1 and J usage is TRBJ2-7; maybe TRBD2 (5 bases). The CDR3 consists of 12 residues. Germline CDR1 and CDR2: MNHNS and SASEGT. The V end was cut by 6 bases, the J end by 7 bases, with 13 bases between. The CDR3 nucleotides read TGTGCCAGCAGGTGGACTCCGGGAGAGCAGTACTTC. This encodes CASRWTPGEQYF.

The chain has TRBV20-1 and TRBJ2-3; 11 bases agree with TRBD1. Losses at the gene ends were 6 bases for V and 3 bases for J; bases not matched to a gene: 5. Germline V CDR1 and CDR2: DFQATT, SNEGSKA (reference sequence). This CDR3 is 14 amino acids long. DNA for the CDR3: TGCAGTGCCTCGGACAGGGGGCGGACAGATACGCAGTATTTT. It specifies CSASDRGRTDTQYF.

This clonotype turned up a few times. The rearrangement joins TRBV6-5 to TRBJ1-2, with 8 bases aligning to TRBD1. The CDR3 runs 16 residues. CDR1 is MNHEY and CDR2 is SVGAGI in the germline V gene. The ends lost 8 bases at V and 4 bases at J; junction bases unmatched: 15. The CDR3: CASGFWIGTGGYGYTF. The CDR3, as DNA: TGTGCCAGCGGATTCTGGATCGGAACAGGGGGCTATGGCTACACCTTC.

This clonotype was counted many times. The chain's CDR3 is CASSSRQGTANSPLHF. The CDR3 nucleotides are TGTGCCAGCAGCTCAAGACAGGGAACCGCTAATTCACCCCTCCACTTT. The chain recombines TRBV7-2 with TRBJ1-6, with TRBD1 matching over 7 bases. V was clipped by 4 bases and J by 6 bases; unmatched bases: 9. CDR3 size: 16 residues. Per germline, CDR1 SGHTA and CDR2 FQGNSA. The variable domain in full, with the rest retrieved from reference TRBV7-2 and TRBJ1-6, is GAGVSQSPSNKVTEKGKDVELRCDPISGHTALYWYRQSLGQGLEFLIYFQGNSAPDKSGLPSDRFSAERTGGSVSTLTIQRTQQEDSAVYLCASSSRQGTANSPLHFGNGTRLTVT.

V and J are TRBV9 and TRBJ2-1; no definite D call. Trimming removed 0 bases from V and 10 bases from J, with 8 bases in between. CDR1 and CDR2 (germline): SGDLS, YYNGEE. CDR3 length: 12 residues. CDR3 coding DNA: TGTGCCAGCAGCGTAGTAGGCTGGGAGCAGTTCTTC. Its translation is CASSVVGWEQFF.

This clonotype was picked up a small number of times. V gene TRBV6-5 combines with J gene TRBJ1-1; no firm D call. Germline loops: CDR1 MNHEY, CDR2 SVGAGI. The CDR3 has 15 residues. The ends were cut back, 5 bases at V and 4 bases at J, with 17 bases in the middle. The CDR3 nucleotides are TGTGCCAGCAGTAAGCGTCCCATTCCTGGCACTGAAGCTTTCTTT. This gives the protein CASSKRPIPGTEAFF.

This clonotype was found a few times. The genes are TRBV6-4 and TRBJ2-1; a possible D gene is TRBD2 (5 bases). Deletions cut 3 bases from V and 5 bases from J, with 8 bases between. This CDR3 spans 13 amino acids. Germline assignment: CDR1 MRHNA and CDR2 SNTAGT. CDR3 residues: CASSDFSDNEQFF. Written as DNA, the CDR3 is TGTGCCAGCAGTGATTTTAGCGACAATGAGCAGTTCTTC.

This clonotype came up many times. Germline and junction disagree at one end, which may indicate a read error. The chain links TRBV7-7 to TRBJ2-5; TRBD2 might be the D (6 bases). CDR1 and CDR2 from the germline V gene are SSHAT and FNYEAQ (reference sequence). CDR3 length equals 13 residues. In nucleotides, the CDR3 is TGTGCTAGCAGCCAGGGACTCCAAGAGACCCAGTACTTC. As protein: CASSQGLQETQYF.

This clonotype was counted between two and nine times. The J gene is TRBJ2-1, the V gene TRBV11-2; the D gene is possibly TRBD1 (5 bases). Per the germline V gene, CDR1 is SGHAT and CDR2 is FQNNGV. V was pared by 2 bases and J by 5 bases, with 10 bases between. CDR3 length equals 14 residues. The CDR3 sequence is CASSLPDSHNEQFF. CDR3 nucleotides: TGTGCCAGCAGCTTACCAGACAGTCACAATGAGCAGTTCTTC.

Only a few counts were recorded for this clonotype. The rearrangement joins TRBV7-2 to TRBJ2-7, with 11 bases fitting TRBD2. This CDR3 has 15 amino acids. Losses at the gene ends were 3 bases for V and 2 bases for J; bases not matched to a gene: 3. Germline V gene sequence: CDR1 SGHTA, CDR2 FQGNSA. The CDR3 nucleotides read TGTGCCAGCAGCTTGACGGGACTAGCGGCCTACGAGCAGTACTTC. Protein product: CASSLTGLAAYEQYF. The full variable domain, rest sourced from reference TRBV7-2 and TRBJ2-7, is GAGVSQSPSNKVTEKGKDVELRCDPISGHTALYWYRQSLGQGLEFLIYFQGNSAPDKSGLPSDRFSAERTGGSVSTLTIQRTQQEDSAVYLCASSLTGLAAYEQYFGPGTRLTVT.

The chain links TRBV7-8 to TRBJ2-1; 10 nucleotides match TRBD2. CDR3 length: 15 amino acids. Per germline, CDR1 SGHVS and CDR2 FQNEAQ. The J segment lost 3 bases and the V segment lost 7 bases, leaving 6 bases of the junction unmatched. CDR3 DNA sequence: TGTGCCAGCACCCCAGAGCGGGGGGGCTACAATGAGCAGTTCTTC. Encoded protein: CASTPERGGYNEQFF. The full variable domain, in which reference TRBV7-8 and TRBJ2-1 provide the parts outside the CDR3, is GAGVSQSPRYKVAKRGQDVALRCDPISGHVSLFWYQQALGQGPEFLTYFQNEAQLDKSGLPSDRFFAERPEGSVSTLKIQRTQQEDSAVYLCASTPERGGYNEQFFGPGTRLTVL.

This clonotype was seen at least ten times. The chain links TRBV12-3 or TRBV12-4 to TRBJ1-5; possibly TRBD1 for D (5 bases). Trimming removed 3 bases from V and 4 bases from J, with 7 bases in between. The CDR3 length is 13 residues. CDR3 nucleotides: TGTGCCAGCAGTTTCCAGGGAAATCAGCCCCAGCATTTT. Residues: CASSFQGNQPQHF.

This clonotype came up a few times. The chain carries TRBV10-3 and TRBJ2-5; 9 positions match TRBD1. V lost 2 bases to trimming and J lost 12 bases; unmatched junction nucleotides: 16. The CDR3 loop spans 16 amino acids. Germline lookup yields CDR1 ENHRY and CDR2 SYGVKD. The CDR3 is CAISEVPGQGPPGKYF. In DNA, the CDR3 is TGTGCCATCAGTGAGGTTCCCGGACAGGGGCCCCCTGGGAAGTACTTC.